This is a list of T cell receptor beta chains from one sample in a study of blood T cell repertoires in COVID-19. Here immunoSEQ multiplex PCR was the method, and the copy in TCRdb shows in-frame clones only, minus some. This sample yields tens of thousands of clones, of which approximately 85% are seen a single time; 12% belongs to the top ten. Source material: peripheral blood. The source of these receptors is a human donor in a cohort sampled during active COVID-19. Each CDR3 is given with its conserved first and last residue. D genes are given only for firm matches. Clone size is stated in some rows and not others, as once, few, many or a class when expanded.

few	TRBV7-2	TRBJ2-5	NA	CASSLGWGRETQYF	TGTGCCAGCAGCTTAGGTTGGGGGCGGGAGACCCAGTACTTC
NA	TRBV5-4	TRBJ2-1	TRBD2	CASSLGRGGFNEQFF	TGTGCCAGCAGCTTGGGGCGGGGGGGATTCAATGAGCAGTTCTTC
few	TRBV7-2	TRBJ2-3	NA	CASSSREVDTQYF	TGTGCCAGCAGCTCGAGGGAGGTAGATACGCAGTATTTT
NA	TRBV6-5	TRBJ1-2	NA	CASSYSRSQGSYGYTF	TGTGCCAGCAGTTACTCGAGGTCTCAGGGGAGCTATGGCTACACCTTC
NA	TRBV3-1/TRBV3-2	TRBJ2-7	NA	CASSQDGSLGHEQYF	TGTGCCAGCAGCCAAGATGGGTCCCTGGGCCACGAGCAGTACTTC
few	TRBV5-4	TRBJ2-1	NA	CASTKLKGGAHNEQFF	TGTGCCAGCACCAAGCTTAAAGGGGGGGCCCACAATGAGCAGTTCTTC
NA	TRBV2	TRBJ2-1	NA	CASSPPSVAWEQFF	TGTGCCAGCAGCCCCCCCAGCGTAGCTTGGGAGCAGTTCTTC
NA	TRBV4-2	TRBJ2-5	NA	CASSQDFAPVETQYF	TGTGCCAGCAGCCAAGATTTTGCGCCGGTGGAGACCCAGTACTTC
NA	TRBV5-4	TRBJ2-7	NA	CASSSRDGGKEQYF	TGTGCCAGCAGCTCCCGGGACGGGGGTAAAGAGCAGTACTTC
NA	TRBV7-2	TRBJ2-7	TRBD1	CASRRQGYEQYF	TGTGCCAGCAGGCGACAGGGCTACGAGCAGTACTTC
NA	TRBV2	TRBJ2-6	TRBD2	CASSPTSGGASGANVLTF	TGTGCCAGCAGTCCTACTAGCGGGGGGGCCTCTGGGGCCAACGTCCTGACTTTC
NA	TRBV19	TRBJ1-6	TRBD1	CASRDRGGDNSPLHF	TGTGCCAGTAGAGACAGGGGTGGAGATAATTCACCCCTCCACTTT
NA	TRBV11-2	TRBJ2-3	NA	CASSFYRSDTQYF	TGTGCCAGCAGCTTTTACAGGTCGGATACGCAGTATTTT
NA	TRBV10-3	TRBJ2-7	TRBD2	CAISGGTSGGQYEQYF	TGTGCCATCAGCGGGGGGACTAGCGGGGGCCAATACGAGCAGTACTTC
NA	TRBV30	TRBJ2-3	TRBD2	CAWGKLAGGTDTQYF	TGTGCCTGGGGGAAACTAGCGGGGGGCACAGATACGCAGTATTTT
NA	TRBV18	TRBJ1-2	TRBD1	CASSPGGQDLYGYTF	TGTGCCAGCTCACCAGGGGGACAGGACTTGTATGGCTACACCTTC
NA	TRBV3-1/TRBV3-2	TRBJ2-2	NA	CASSQERAGTGELFF	TGTGCCAGCAGCCAAGAAAGGGCGGGCACCGGGGAGCTGTTTTTT
NA	TRBV6-6	TRBJ1-1	TRBD1	CASSQTGGTEAFF	TGTGCCAGCAGCCAAACAGGGGGCACTGAAGCTTTCTTT
NA	TRBV10-3	TRBJ1-5	NA	CAISEGRYSNQPQHF	TGTGCCATCAGTGAGGGCAGATATAGCAATCAGCCCCAGCATTTT
NA	TRBV28	TRBJ2-1	TRBD1	CASTRDSYNEQFF	TGTGCCAGCACCCGGGACAGCTACAATGAGCAGTTCTTC
NA	TRBV4-2	TRBJ1-1	TRBD1	CASSQGIGRGQVTEAFF	TGTGCCAGCAGCCAAGGGATTGGCAGGGGGCAGGTCACTGAAGCTTTCTTT
NA	TRBV12-2	TRBJ1-6	NA	CASRFPRSNSPLHF	TGTGCAAGTCGCTTCCCGAGGAGCAATTCACCCCTCCACTTT
NA	TRBV11-2	TRBJ2-3	NA	CASSPPSSTDTQYF	TGTGCCAGCAGTCCCCCCTCTAGCACAGATACGCAGTATTTT
NA	TRBV2	TRBJ1-2	NA	CASSETGLRGYTF	TGTGCCAGCAGCGAAACGGGACTCAGGGGCTACACCTTC
NA	TRBV6-2/TRBV6-3	TRBJ1-5	NA	CASSYSGALSNQPQHF	TGTGCCAGCAGTTACTCGGGAGCCTTGAGCAATCAGCCCCAGCATTTT
NA	TRBV18	TRBJ2-5	TRBD2	CASSRLSGTQETQYF	TGTGCCAGCTCACGACTTAGCGGGACCCAAGAGACCCAGTACTTC
NA	TRBV6-5	TRBJ2-5	NA	CASSYSDNVGETQYF	TGTGCCAGCAGTTACTCGGACAATGTAGGGGAGACCCAGTACTTC
NA	TRBV6-2/TRBV6-3	TRBJ2-7	NA	CASSSHGVSYEQYF	TGTGCCAGCAGCAGCCACGGGGTCTCCTACGAGCAGTACTTC
NA	TRBV2	TRBJ2-5	NA	CASKPEGETQYF	TGTGCCAGCAAGCCCGAGGGAGAGACCCAGTACTTC
NA	TRBV5-1	TRBJ2-3	NA	CASSREKAADTQYF	TGCGCCAGCAGCCGGGAAAAAGCGGCAGATACGCAGTATTTT
NA	TRBV18	TRBJ1-1	NA	CASSPARTANTEAFF	TGTGCCAGCTCACCGGCCCGGACAGCGAACACTGAAGCTTTCTTT
NA	TRBV6-5	TRBJ2-1	NA	CAMLVSRSYNEQFF	TGTGCCATGTTAGTTTCACGGTCCTACAATGAGCAGTTCTTC
NA	TRBV28	TRBJ1-1	TRBD1	CASSFDRGSWNEAFF	TGTGCCAGCAGTTTCGACAGGGGCTCTTGGAACGAAGCTTTCTTT
NA	TRBV20-1	TRBJ1-4	NA	CSAHRVGKLFF	TGCAGTGCTCACAGGGTAGGGAAACTGTTTTTT
NA	TRBV4-1	TRBJ1-5	TRBD1	CASSQEGRTGTQPQHF	TGCGCCAGCAGCCAAGAAGGCAGGACAGGCACCCAGCCCCAGCATTTT
NA	TRBV4-3	TRBJ2-7	NA	CASSQQASGSYEQYF	TGCGCCAGCAGCCAGCAGGCCTCCGGCTCCTACGAGCAGTACTTC
NA	TRBV28	TRBJ2-5	TRBD2	CASTSLVAGAETQYF	TGTGCCAGCACCTCTCTCGTAGCGGGGGCAGAGACCCAGTACTTC